One sample yielded the 12 T cell receptor beta chains listed below, sequenced in a study of blood T cell repertoires in COVID-19. Clones were read by immunoSEQ multiplex PCR, and TCRdb kept only the in-frame ones, dropping some. The sample includes some 350,000 clones, around 87% of them seen just once. The sample consisted of peripheral blood. Receptor source: a young man with active or convalescent COVID-19.

The genes are TRBV2 and TRBJ1-6; D is uncertain. CDR1 and CDR2 (germline): SNHLY, FYNNEI. This CDR3 region has 12 residues. Trimming stripped 8 bases from V and 7 bases from J, with 9 bases between. CDR3 coding DNA: TGTGCCAGCCGAACTCTAAATTCACCCCTCCACTTT. It codes for CASRTLNSPLHF.

This rearrangement joins TRBV7-2 to TRBJ1-1; 9 bases agree with TRBD1. V was clipped by 1 base and J by 6 bases; unmatched bases: 6. The CDR3 runs to 15 residues. CDR1 is SGHTA, CDR2 FQGNSA, per germline. CDR3 sequence reads: CASSLDGTGSAEAFF. In nucleotides, the CDR3 is TGTGCCAGCAGCTTAGATGGGACAGGGAGCGCTGAAGCTTTCTTT.

The genes are TRBV6-5 and TRBJ1-5, with a tentative D call TRBD1 (5 bases). V lost 5 bases and J lost 0, with 11 bases in between. The germline V gene has CDR1 MNHEY and CDR2 SVGAGI. The CDR3 is made up of 15 amino acids. The CDR3 loop is CASSLKGFSNQPQHF. CDR3 bases: TGTGCCAGCAGTCTAAAGGGGTTTAGCAATCAGCCCCAGCATTTT.

Comment on this clone: Other DNA variants within this sample encode the same CDR3. The CDR3 region has the DNA TGTGCCAGCAGCGTAGGTCTGGGGAGAGAGACCCAGTACTTC. This sequence encodes CASSVGLGRETQYF. The chain joins TRBV9 to TRBJ2-5, with TRBD2 as a possible D gene (5 bases). The V and J ends lost 0 bases and 4 bases respectively, with 10 bases between them. The CDR3 has 14 residues. In germline, CDR1 is SGDLS, CDR2 YYNGEE. Full variable domain (rest looked up from reference TRBV9 and TRBJ2-5): DSGVTQTPKHLITATGQRVTLRCSPRSGDLSVYWYQQSLDQGLQFLIQYYNGEERAKGNILERFSAQQFPDLHSELNLSSLELGDSALYFCASSVGLGRETQYFGPGTRLLVL.

CDR3 amino acids: CTSRPVEFRHEQYF. In DNA, the CDR3 is TGCACCAGCAGACCCGTGGAGTTTCGGCACGAGCAGTACTTC. V usage is TRBV1 and J usage is TRBJ2-7; the table's D gene call, TRBD2, was not cross checked with the DNA. TRBV1 is assigned pseudogene status. The CDR3 is 14 residues long.

For the CDR3, the DNA is TGTGCCACCAGTGATAGACACGGGACAGGGGTCTACAATGAGCAGTTCTTC. This translates into CATSDRHGTGVYNEQFF. The chain links TRBV24-1 to TRBJ2-1, with 10 bases matching TRBD1. The CDR3 is 17 amino acids. Germline V gene lookup returns CDR1 KGHDR and CDR2 SFDVKD. V trimming: 3 bases; J trimming: 3 bases; junction bases outside the gene matches: 7.

This clone occurred once. This chain uses TRBV11-2 with TRBJ2-6, with D perhaps matching TRBD1 (5 bases). The CDR3 has 18 residues. Trimming pared 6 bases from V and 0 bases from J, leaving 18 bases between. Per the germline V gene, CDR1 is SGHAT and CDR2 is FQNNGV. CDR3 sequence (DNA): TGTGCCAGCAGGACGCCAGGGCGCCGAAGCTCTGGGGCCAACGTCCTGACTTTC. As protein: CASRTPGRRSSGANVLTF.

The chain employs TRBV4-1 and TRBJ2-2; D is uncertain. This CDR3 spans 17 amino acids. V was cut by 2 bases and J by 5 bases, with 18 bases left in between. Germline CDR1 reads MGHRA; CDR2 reads YSYEKL. The CDR3 region is CASSQSVGQVQTGELFF. The DNA of the CDR3 is TGCGCCAGCAGCCAATCAGTTGGTCAGGTGCAGACCGGGGAGCTGTTTTTT.

The chain joins TRBV10-3 to TRBJ2-7; the match to TRBD2 covers 7 bases. This CDR3 comprises 15 residues. V trimming: 0 bases; J trimming: 5 bases; junction bases outside the gene matches: 7. Looked up from germline, CDR1 is ENHRY and CDR2 is SYGVKD. The CDR3 reads CAISESGRGYNEQYF. Here the CDR3 DNA reads TGTGCCATCAGTGAGTCCGGGCGGGGGTACAACGAGCAGTACTTC.

The chain has TRBV6-5 and TRBJ1-2, with D tentatively TRBD1 (5 bases). Trimming removed 0 bases at V and 4 bases at J, with 15 bases between. CDR3 length equals 16 residues. The germline gives CDR1 MNHEY, CDR2 SVGAGI. The DNA of the CDR3 is TGTGCCAGCAGTTACTCGATTTTTCACAGGTTCTATGGCTACACCTTC. It encodes CASSYSIFHRFYGYTF.

This clone was counted a single time. This rearrangement joins TRBV6-5 to TRBJ1-2, with a possible D match to TRBD1 (5 bases). The CDR3 is 14 amino acids. V shed 5 bases and J shed 5 bases, with 15 bases lying between them. From germline, CDR1 is MNHEY and CDR2 SVGAGI. CDR3 residues: CASSTTDRQYGYTF. CDR3 bases: TGTGCCAGCAGTACCACCGACAGACAATATGGCTACACCTTC.

The V call is TRBV6-5, the J call TRBJ2-7, with TRBD2 matching 7 bases. This CDR3 is 15 amino acids long. Trimming at V came to 4 bases and at J to 6 bases, leaving 12 bases not matched to a gene. Germline CDR1 MNHEY, CDR2 SVGAGI. The CDR3 DNA sequence: TGTGCCAGCAGTTTCAGCGCGGGAGCTGGGGGCGAGCAGTACTTC. Amino acid sequence: CASSFSAGAGGEQYF.